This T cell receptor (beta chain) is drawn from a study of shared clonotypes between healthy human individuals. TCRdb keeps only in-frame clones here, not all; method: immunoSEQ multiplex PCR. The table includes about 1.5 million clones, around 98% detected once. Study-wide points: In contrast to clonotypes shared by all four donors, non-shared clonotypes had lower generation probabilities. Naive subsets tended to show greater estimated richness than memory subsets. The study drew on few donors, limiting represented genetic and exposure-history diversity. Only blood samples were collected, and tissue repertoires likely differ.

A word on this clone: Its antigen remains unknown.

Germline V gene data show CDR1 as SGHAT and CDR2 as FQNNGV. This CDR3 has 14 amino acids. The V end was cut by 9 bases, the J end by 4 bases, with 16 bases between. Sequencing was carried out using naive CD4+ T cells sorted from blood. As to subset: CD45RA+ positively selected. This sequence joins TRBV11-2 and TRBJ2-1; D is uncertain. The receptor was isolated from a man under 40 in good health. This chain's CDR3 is CASRPGLRYNEQFF. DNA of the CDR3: TGTGCCAGTAGACCGGGTCTTCGATACAATGAGCAGTTCTTC.